The 25 T cell receptor beta chains presented below share a single source sample, sequenced in a study of T cell repertoires in cytomegalovirus infection. MiXCR was run by TCRdb on the reads, yielding one entry per CDR3 protein. The sample comprises under 850,000 distinct CDR3 sequences, 35% of which are singletons, and around 2.8% rests with the top ten. Material for sequencing was PBMCs. Source of these receptors: a human donor in good health (CMV status not recorded). Some clones in this sample may be carry-over from other donors' samples.

This chain connects TRBV19 to TRBJ2-1; no reliable D call. The V and J ends lost 7 bases and 0 bases respectively, with 16 bases between them. The CDR3 is 16 residues long. Germline assignment: CDR1 LNHDA and CDR2 SQIVND (reference sequence). CDR3 coding DNA: TGTGCCAGTAAGGCCCGCGCCTCGAGCTCCTACAATGAGCAGTTCTTC. Translation: CASKARASSSYNEQFF. The variable domain in full, completed from reference TRBV19 and TRBJ2-1, reads DGGITQSPKYLFRKEGQNVTLSCEQNLNHDAMYWYRQDPGQGLRLIYYSQIVNDFQKGDIAEGYSVSREKKESFPLTVTSAQKNPTAFYLCASKARASSSYNEQFFGPGTRLTVL.

This clonotype was counted between two and nine times. This sequence joins TRBV27 and TRBJ1-1; D is uncertain. Trimming removed 8 bases from V and 2 bases from J, with 12 bases in between. The CDR3 consists of 13 residues. CDR1 and CDR2 from the germline V gene are MNHEY and SMNVEV (reference sequence). This CDR3 reads CASQISFNTEAFF. The CDR3 DNA sequence: TGTGCCAGCCAAATAAGCTTTAACACTGAAGCTTTCTTT.

V and J are TRBV11-2 and TRBJ2-7, with unresolved D. Germline-derived CDR1 and CDR2 are SGHAT and FQNNGV. This CDR3 is 14 amino acids long. V lost 5 bases to trimming and J lost 0 bases, with 11 bases between them. The CDR3 region has the DNA TGTGCCAGCAGCCTAAATCTAGGCTCCTACGAGCAGTACTTC. This translates into CASSLNLGSYEQYF.

There are a few counts of this clonotype. The V gene is TRBV28, the J gene TRBJ2-7; 7 bases are shared with TRBD2. The ends lost 6 bases at V and 4 bases at J; junction bases unmatched: 6. Germline values: CDR1 MDHEN, CDR2 SYDVKM. The length of the CDR3 is 13 residues. DNA for the CDR3: TGTGCCAGCAGCCCGAGCGGGGCGTACGAGCAGTACTTC. Translated, it gives CASSPSGAYEQYF.

V is TRBV19 and J is TRBJ1-1, with unresolved D. Trimming pared 7 bases from V and 0 bases from J, leaving 9 bases between. CDR1 is LNHDA and CDR2 is SQIVND in the germline V gene (reference sequence). CDR3 length: 13 residues. The CDR3 DNA follows: TGTGCCAGTACCGAGGCACTGAACACTGAAGCTTTCTTT. The encoded protein is CASTEALNTEAFF.

V gene TRBV9 combines with J gene TRBJ1-1, with 8 bases identical to TRBD1. The V gene end was trimmed by 3 bases and the J gene end by 4 bases; junction bases not matched to a gene: 8. This CDR3 is 15 amino acids long. CDR1 is SGDLS and CDR2 is YYNGEE in the germline V gene. CDR3 bases: TGTGCCAGCAGCGCCCAGGGGGCTTGGGGCACTGAAGCTTTCTTT. This sequence encodes CASSAQGAWGTEAFF.

The table lists this clonotype with a count of one. The V and J genes are TRBV2 and TRBJ1-2; 7 bases map to TRBD1. Per germline, CDR1 SNHLY and CDR2 FYNNEI. The CDR3 length is 18 residues. Losses at the gene ends were 6 bases for V and 1 base for J; bases not matched to a gene: 17. The CDR3: CASRTSGTAPFINYGYTF. DNA for the CDR3: TGTGCCAGCAGGACCTCCGGGACAGCCCCTTTTATTAACTATGGCTACACCTTC.

This clonotype has only a few counts. The rearrangement links TRBV7-9 to TRBJ2-1; 7 bases line up with TRBD1. The CDR3 has 14 residues. Germline V gene sequence: CDR1 SEHNR, CDR2 FQNEAQ (reference sequence). The V and J ends lost 5 bases and 7 bases, in that order; junction bases with no gene match: 8. This chain's CDR3 is CASSRGQVGNEQFF. The CDR3 DNA sequence: TGTGCCAGCAGCCGCGGACAGGTCGGGAATGAGCAGTTCTTC.

The CDR3 here is CASATGFLGRGYGYTF. CDR3 bases: TGTGCCAGCGCTACAGGCTTCCTCGGACGGGGGTATGGCTACACCTTC. The chain combines TRBV5-6 with TRBJ1-2; D perhaps matches TRBD1 (5 bases). V lost 7 bases and J lost 5, with 24 bases in between. Germline V CDR1 and CDR2: SGHDT, YYEEEE. This CDR3 contains 16 residues.

The chain carries TRBV6-1 and TRBJ2-7; maybe TRBD1 (6 bases). CDR1 and CDR2 from the germline V gene are MNHNS and SASEGT. V was cut by 6 bases and J by 2 bases, with 14 bases left in between. This CDR3 has 14 residues. The CDR3 DNA reads TGTGCCAGCAGAGCCCAGGGACACCCCTACGAGCAGTACTTC. It encodes CASRAQGHPYEQYF.

The genes are TRBV20-1 and TRBJ2-1; D perhaps matches TRBD2 (5 bases). Trimming shortened V by 0 bases and J by 4 bases, and 19 bases separated the two germline ends. The CDR3 covers 17 residues. Germline-derived CDR1 and CDR2 are DFQATT and SNEGSKA (reference sequence). As DNA, the CDR3 is TGCAGTGCTAGAGATCTGTTGTCCGGGAAAGGGTACAATGAGCAGTTCTTC. This translates into CSARDLLSGKGYNEQFF.

This clonotype was detected many times. The chain couples TRBV28 to TRBJ2-3; D assignment may be TRBD1 or TRBD2 (5 bases each). From germline, CDR1 is MDHEN and CDR2 SYDVKM. Trimming removed 3 bases at V and 4 bases at J, with 17 bases between. This CDR3 contains 16 residues. The CDR3 sequence: CASSFSGPMGADTQYF. CDR3 nucleotide sequence: TGTGCCAGCAGTTTTTCGGGTCCGATGGGGGCAGATACGCAGTATTTT.

A few counts support this clonotype. The chain recombines TRBV7-6 with TRBJ2-3; 10 bases align to TRBD2. In germline, CDR1 is SGHVS, CDR2 FNYEAQ. Trimming removed 2 bases from V and 8 bases from J; junction bases left unmatched: 10. This CDR3 comprises 16 residues. The DNA of the CDR3 is TGTGCCAGCAGCTTATTCAGGAGCGGGGGGGCTGGTACGCAGTATTTT. It encodes CASSLFRSGGAGTQYF. The entire variable domain, with the rest obtained from reference TRBV7-6 and TRBJ2-3, is as follows: GAGVSQSPRYKVTKRGQDVALRCDPISGHVSLYWYRQALGQGPEFLTYFNYEAQQDKSGLPNDRFSAERPEGSISTLTIQRTEQRDSAMYRCASSLFRSGGAGTQYFGPGTRLTVL.

As regards this clonotype: With a much larger clone just one base away, this may be a read error. V gene TRBV7-2 combines with J gene TRBJ1-4, with 7 bases fitting TRBD1. This CDR3 is built from 19 residues. Germline loops: CDR1 SGHTA, CDR2 FQGNSA. Trimming took 0 bases from V and 3 from J; bases not matched to a gene: 13. The CDR3 protein is CASSLARTRQGQSNEKLFF. CDR3 bases: TGTGCCAGCAGCTTAGCGAGAACTAGACAGGGACAGTCTAATGAAAAACTGTTTTTT.

J is TRBJ2-3 and V is TRBV2, with a possible D match to TRBD2 (6 bases). V lost 3 bases to trimming and J lost 6 bases, with 13 bases between them. The germline V gene has CDR1 SNHLY and CDR2 FYNNEI. The CDR3 sequence is 14 residues long. The CDR3 region has the DNA TGTGCCAGCAGTGAGGAGCCGGGGAGGGATACGCAGTATTTT. Its translation is CASSEEPGRDTQYF.

This clonotype was detected only a few times. V is TRBV28 and J is TRBJ1-2; D possibly corresponds to TRBD1 (5 bases). The V end was cut by 8 bases, the J end by 0 bases, with 16 bases between. The CDR3 covers 15 residues. The germline V gene has CDR1 MDHEN and CDR2 SYDVKM. The CDR3 bases are TGTGCCAGCGGCCTCGAGGGGCCGTCTAACTATGGCTACACCTTC. Translated, it gives CASGLEGPSNYGYTF.

This clonotype occurred a few times. The chain carries TRBV12-3 or TRBV12-4 and TRBJ2-7; TRBD1 matches 8 bases. The trim removed 6 bases at V and 2 bases at J, leaving 6 bases unmatched. The CDR3 has 14 residues. In DNA, the CDR3 is TGTGCCAGCAGGCTACAGGGGGGACCCTACGAGCAGTACTTC. Translation: CASRLQGGPYEQYF.

This sequence joins TRBV19 and TRBJ2-7; 7 bases align to TRBD1. CDR3 length: 13 residues. Trimming took 10 bases from V and 5 from J; bases not matched to a gene: 11. The germline V gene encodes CDR1 LNHDA and CDR2 SQIVND (reference sequence). CDR3 in amino acids: CATQQGSVDEQYF. The CDR3 DNA sequence: TGTGCCACTCAACAGGGGTCAGTCGACGAGCAGTACTTC. The variable domain in full, with the rest retrieved from reference TRBV19 and TRBJ2-7, is DGGITQSPKYLFRKEGQNVTLSCEQNLNHDAMYWYRQDPGQGLRLIYYSQIVNDFQKGDIAEGYSVSREKKESFPLTVTSAQKNPTAFYLCATQQGSVDEQYFGPGTRLTVT.

This clonotype has only a few counts. The genes are TRBV6-8 and TRBJ1-1, with D perhaps TRBD1 (5 bases). The V gene lost 7 bases and the J gene lost 0 bases, with 12 bases spanning the gap. This CDR3 spans 14 amino acids. Germline loops: CDR1 MNHGY, CDR2 SAAAGT. Written as DNA, the CDR3 is TGTGCCAGCACCACAGGAACGATGAACACTGAAGCTTTCTTT. It specifies CASTTGTMNTEAFF.

The chain is built from TRBV11-3 and TRBJ2-1; D gene ambiguous. CDR1 and CDR2 (germline): SGHNT, YENEEA. V lost 4 bases and J lost 6, with 13 bases in between. CDR3 length: 14 residues. The CDR3 here is CASSSLELSNEQFF. The CDR3 DNA reads TGTGCCAGCAGCTCCCTTGAGCTCTCCAATGAGCAGTTCTTC.

In this sample, this clonotype turned up a few times. This chain joins TRBV12-3 or TRBV12-4 and TRBJ2-7; D gene uncertain. This CDR3 spans 13 amino acids. The V end lost 2 bases, the J end lost 7 bases, and 12 bases lay between the germline ends. As DNA, the CDR3 is TGTGCCAGCAGTTTATCGCCCCTTAGTGAGCAGTACTTC. It translates to CASSLSPLSEQYF.

This clonotype occurred a few times. This chain joins TRBV5-1 and TRBJ2-1; the D is unclear. Germline V gives CDR1 SGHRS, CDR2 YFSETQ. V lost 4 bases, J lost 3 bases, and 8 bases lay in between. The CDR3 consists of 13 residues. The CDR3 loop reads CASSPGFYNEQFF. In DNA form, the CDR3 reads TGCGCCAGCAGCCCCGGATTCTACAATGAGCAGTTCTTC. Based on the CDR3 plus reference TRBV5-1 and TRBJ2-1, the full variable domain is KAGVTQTPRYLIKTRGQQVTLSCSPISGHRSVSWYQQTPGQGLQFLFEYFSETQRNKGNFPGRFSGRQFSNSRSEMNVSTLELGDSALYLCASSPGFYNEQFFGPGTRLTVL.

With respect to this clonotype: A read error may account for a junction end that differs from germline. The genes are TRBV12-3 or TRBV12-4 and TRBJ2-1, with 7 bases identical to TRBD2. The CDR3 has 12 amino acids. Here the CDR3 reads CASRLGPGLNYF. The CDR3 DNA follows: TGTGCCAGCAGACTGGGGCCGGGACTAAACTACTTC.

This clonotype was recorded a few times. CDR3 coding DNA: TGTGCCAGCAGCGTACAGGGTTTCGATGGCTACACCTTC. Its translation is CASSVQGFDGYTF. This chain links TRBV7-9 with TRBJ1-2; possibly TRBD1 for D (6 bases). This CDR3 is built from 13 residues. Germline CDR1 is SEHNR and CDR2 is FQNEAQ (reference sequence). Trimming removed 5 bases at V and 6 bases at J, with 13 bases between.

The rearrangement joins TRBV7-2 to TRBJ1-6; TRBD1 matches at 7 bases. V shed 5 bases and J 13 bases; nucleotides not matched to a gene: 14. From germline, CDR1 is SGHTA and CDR2 FQGNSA. The CDR3 spans 15 residues. CDR3 bases: TGTGCCAGCAGCCGGACCGGGACAGCTAAGGGCCCCCTCCACTTT. This sequence encodes CASSRTGTAKGPLHF.